This TCR beta chain was captured in a study of shared clonotypes between healthy human individuals. Concerning this clone itself: Its antigen remains unidentified.

Naive CD8 cells lacked CD45RO and underwent positive selection for CCR7, leaving out terminally differentiated effector memory CD45RA+ cells. Donors were healthy HIV-negative adults without recently reported acute infections or vaccinations. Caucasian adults living in Nashville, Tennessee, provided all samples. Broader study findings: Among the subsets, naive ones generally showed larger estimated richness than memory ones.

Deletions cut 4 bases from V and 4 bases from J, with 2 bases between. This CDR3 contains 11 residues. Germline V lookup: CDR1 SGHDN, CDR2 FVKESK. The assay was immunoSEQ multiplex PCR, and TCRdb's table has in-frame clones only and misses some. The table records around 2,000,000 clones, approximately 94% of them present only once. The V gene is TRBV14, the J gene TRBJ1-5; D gene ambiguous. Source material: naive CD8+ T cells sorted from blood. The TCR originated in a man younger than 30 in good health. This chain's CDR3 is CASSPNQPQHF. CDR3 coding DNA: TGTGCCAGCAGCCCGAATCAGCCCCAGCATTTT. Supplemented by reference TRBV14 and TRBJ1-5, the full variable domain reads EAGVTQFPSHSVIEKGQTVTLRCDPISGHDNLYWYRRVMGKEIKFLLHFVKESKQDESGMPNNRFLAERTGGTYSTLKVQPAELEDSGVYFCASSPNQPQHFGDGTRLSIL.